These 18 T cell receptor beta chains were all obtained from the same sample, sequenced in a study of blood T cell repertoires in COVID-19. Some clones are missing from TCRdb's copy, which holds only in-frame ones; the method was immunoSEQ multiplex PCR. Of under 45,000 clones in the sample, about 85% were seen once. The specimen was peripheral blood. The receptors stem from a man in his 70s with COVID-19, enrolled during active disease.

The genes are TRBV27 and TRBJ2-7; 7 bases fit TRBD1. V dropped 5 bases and J dropped 5; count of bases not matched to a gene: 12. Germline CDR1 and CDR2: MNHEY and SMNVEV (reference sequence). The CDR3 has 15 amino acids. The CDR3 loop reads CASSPRTGWGDEQYF. For the CDR3, the DNA is TGTGCCAGCAGTCCCCGGACAGGTTGGGGAGACGAGCAGTACTTC.

The chain is built from TRBV9 and TRBJ2-2, with 8 bases matching TRBD1. The CDR3 runs to 14 residues. The germline gives CDR1 SGDLS, CDR2 YYNGEE. V lost 2 bases, J lost 5 bases, and 2 bases stayed unmatched. The CDR3 reads CASSVRTGTGELFF. Here the CDR3 DNA reads TGTGCCAGCAGCGTTAGGACAGGGACCGGGGAGCTGTTTTTT.

This chain links TRBV18 with TRBJ2-1, with a possible D match to TRBD1 (6 bases). The germline V and J ends were trimmed by 0 bases and 2 bases, with 17 bases remaining between them. The germline V gene encodes CDR1 KGHSH and CDR2 LQKENI. The CDR3 length is 18 residues. Written as DNA, the CDR3 is TGTGCCAGCTCACCACCAGCCAGGGGAATTGTGGCCTACAATGAGCAGTTCTTC. Translated: CASSPPARGIVAYNEQFF.

J is TRBJ1-4 and V is TRBV7-2, with D uncertain. V was pared by 4 bases and J by 8 bases, with 11 bases between. The CDR3 consists of 13 residues. Germline assignment: CDR1 SGHTA and CDR2 FQGNSA. The CDR3 here is CASSSGQVEKLFF. The CDR3 DNA sequence: TGTGCCAGCAGCTCCGGTCAGGTAGAAAAACTGTTTTTT. The full variable domain, in which reference TRBV7-2 and TRBJ1-4 provide the parts outside the CDR3, is GAGVSQSPSNKVTEKGKDVELRCDPISGHTALYWYRQSLGQGLEFLIYFQGNSAPDKSGLPSDRFSAERTGGSVSTLTIQRTQQEDSAVYLCASSSGQVEKLFFGSGTQLSVL.

This rearrangement joins TRBV4-3 to TRBJ2-5; 9 bases map to TRBD2. Germline V gene sequence: CDR1 LGHNA, CDR2 YSLEER. The CDR3 consists of 15 residues. Trimming at V came to 1 base and at J to 5 bases, leaving 5 bases not matched to a gene. DNA for the CDR3: TGCGCCAGCAGCCAAGTCACCCTAGCGGGGGAGACCCAGTACTTC. Translating gives CASSQVTLAGETQYF.

The rearrangement links TRBV9 to TRBJ2-5; D unresolved. V was pared by 3 bases and J by 2 bases, with 8 bases between. Germline values: CDR1 SGDLS, CDR2 YYNGEE. The CDR3 has 13 residues. CDR3 bases: TGTGCCAGCAGCGGGAGTCCTCAAGAGACCCAGTACTTC. Protein sequence: CASSGSPQETQYF.

J is TRBJ2-5 and V is TRBV7-9; D uncertain. V lost 4 bases, J lost 9 bases, and 6 bases lay in between. CDR1 is SEHNR, CDR2 FQNEAQ, per germline (reference sequence). This CDR3 comprises 10 residues. The DNA for the CDR3 is TGTGCCAGCAGCTCGCAGGCCCAGTACTTC. Amino acids: CASSSQAQYF.

The chain is built from TRBV7-9 and TRBJ2-7; 8 nucleotides align to TRBD2. Germline V gives CDR1 SEHNR, CDR2 FQNEAQ (reference sequence). This CDR3 has 18 amino acids. V dropped 6 bases and J dropped 0; count of bases not matched to a gene: 16. The CDR3 sequence: CASRPKLASGLGSYEQYF. CDR3 nucleotides: TGTGCCAGCAGGCCAAAGCTGGCTAGCGGGTTGGGCTCCTACGAGCAGTACTTC.

This chain joins TRBV7-2 and TRBJ1-2; no firm D call. Germline CDR1 reads SGHTA; CDR2 reads FQGNSA. The CDR3 sequence is 13 residues long. Trimming stripped 3 bases from V and 8 bases from J, with 13 bases between. The DNA for the CDR3 is TGTGCCAGCAGCTTGCCTCCGCAGAGGGGCTACACCTTC. This encodes CASSLPPQRGYTF. The whole variable domain, filled in from reference TRBV7-2 and TRBJ1-2, reads GAGVSQSPSNKVTEKGKDVELRCDPISGHTALYWYRQSLGQGLEFLIYFQGNSAPDKSGLPSDRFSAERTGGSVSTLTIQRTQQEDSAVYLCASSLPPQRGYTFGSGTRLTVV.

This chain links TRBV5-1 with TRBJ1-1; TRBD1 agrees at 7 bases. Trimming took 0 bases from V and 1 from J; bases not matched to a gene: 0. The CDR3 loop spans 14 amino acids. Germline CDR1 reads SGHRS; CDR2 reads YFSETQ. The CDR3 is CASSLGDRNTEAFF. As DNA, the CDR3 is TGCGCCAGCAGCTTGGGGGACAGGAACACTGAAGCTTTCTTT.

The rearrangement joins TRBV29-1 to TRBJ1-4; D gene uncertain. This CDR3 spans 12 amino acids. Trimming took 4 bases from V and 5 from J, leaving 8 bases between them. CDR1 and CDR2 from the germline V gene are SQVTM and ANQGSEA. The CDR3 spells CSVAGRNEKLFF. The CDR3 DNA is TGCAGCGTTGCAGGAAGGAATGAAAAACTGTTTTTT.

The DNA for the CDR3 is TGTGCCACCAGCAGAGGTTTCAGCGGAAACAATGAGCAGTTCTTC. Its protein product is CATSRGFSGNNEQFF. The chain couples TRBV15 to TRBJ2-1; D is possibly TRBD2 (5 bases). V was shortened by 1 base and J by 5 bases, with 12 bases between the two germline ends. This CDR3 contains 15 residues. Germline CDR1 and CDR2: LNHNV and YYDKDF (reference sequence).

This chain connects TRBV19 to TRBJ1-1; no clear D gene. The V and J ends lost 3 bases and 5 bases respectively, with 22 bases between them. Germline assignment: CDR1 LNHDA and CDR2 SQIVND (reference sequence). The CDR3 totals 17 residues. CDR3 DNA: TGTGCCAGTAGTATTAATCCGGGGAGTCGGGGAGGGACTGAAGCTTTCTTT. Amino acid sequence: CASSINPGSRGGTEAFF.

Here the CDR3 DNA reads TGCGCCAGCAGCCAAGACGCCGGGACACTTAGGGGAAACCTGTTTTTT. Encoded protein: CASSQDAGTLRGNLFF. The chain joins TRBV4-3 to TRBJ1-4; possibly TRBD1 for D (6 bases). Germline values: CDR1 LGHNA, CDR2 YSLEER. This CDR3 contains 16 residues. V was pared by 0 bases and J by 14 bases, with 22 bases between.

In this sample, this clone turned up a few times. V and J are TRBV5-1 and TRBJ1-1; 10 nucleotides match TRBD1. In germline, CDR1 is SGHRS, CDR2 YFSETQ. The CDR3 totals 15 residues. The V gene end was trimmed by 4 bases and the J gene end by 3 bases; junction bases not matched to a gene: 6. The DNA of the CDR3 is TGCGCCAGCAGCGAGACAGGGGGCCCCCACACTGAAGCTTTCTTT. It is translated as CASSETGGPHTEAFF.

V and J are TRBV2 and TRBJ2-1; D gene ambiguous. The germline V gene encodes CDR1 SNHLY and CDR2 FYNNEI. V shed 7 bases and J shed 2 bases, with 9 bases lying between them. The length of the CDR3 is 13 residues. The CDR3 loop is CASIGVAYNEQFF. In nucleotides, the CDR3 is TGTGCCAGCATTGGAGTGGCCTACAATGAGCAGTTCTTC.

The gene calls are TRBV30 and TRBJ1-3; D is unresolved. CDR3 length: 13 residues. In germline, CDR1 is GTSNPN, CDR2 SVGIG (reference sequence). V was shortened by 3 bases and J by 0 bases, with 6 bases between the two germline ends. For the CDR3, the DNA is TGTGCCTGGAGGGCCCACTCTGGAAACACCATATATTTT. Its protein product is CAWRAHSGNTIYF.

The CDR3 bases are TGTGCCAGCAGCTCCCGGACGGGAAACACTGAAGCTTTCTTT. This translates into CASSSRTGNTEAFF. The genes are TRBV11-3 and TRBJ1-1; no firm D call. Trimming pared 4 bases from V and 2 bases from J, leaving 11 bases between. This CDR3 has 14 residues. Germline V CDR1 and CDR2: SGHNT, YENEEA.